In its sample, the clone carrying this T cell receptor (beta chain) was seen many times. Its antigen is not known. Template-switching 5'RACE yielded the TCR cDNA; a universal primer site and UMIs were added in the process. In TCRdb, the 5' RACE reads were re-called with MiXCR into one record per CDR3 protein. The sample shows some 600,000 distinct CDR3 sequences, approximately 16% of them seen only once. The source of the sample is a study of T cells after yellow fever vaccination. This CDR3 contains 13 residues. V was cut by 1 base and J by 4 bases, with 7 bases left in between. Study findings and constraints: Weaker overall was a secondary response that nonetheless peaked faster, on day 5 versus 15. Clones from primary vaccination mostly reappeared after the booster (around 97% CD4, less than 90% CD8). Clonotypes shared by both compartments, CD4 and CD8, made up a small share.

The chain recombines TRBV12-3 or TRBV12-4 with TRBJ1-1; D may be TRBD1 (5 bases). Sequenced material: PBMCs, taken about 5 days after the first yellow fever vaccination. The receptor was isolated from a man aged 18-30 years who received the YFV17D yellow fever vaccine. This chain's CDR3 is CASSLGGSTEAFF. The CDR3 DNA reads as TGTGCCAGCAGTTTAGGGGGGAGCACTGAAGCTTTCTTT.